The rows below give T cell receptor beta chains drawn from one sample of a study of T cell responses to AZD1222 COVID-19 vaccine. Clones were sequenced by immunoSEQ multiplex PCR, and TCRdb holds only the in-frame ones, with some missing. The top ten clones hold around 3.7% of a sample with about 83,000 clones, approximately 83% of them seen once. Source: peripheral blood, taken 28 days after the second AZD1222 dose. The receptor set was obtained from an adult who received the AZD1222 COVID-19 vaccine. The CDR3 runs from the conserved cysteine through the conserved F or W. A D gene is named only where the DNA matches it firmly. Only part of the rows carry a size: once, few, many, or a class if the clone is expanded.

d_call: -
v_call: TRBV2
clone_size: -
j_call: TRBJ2-3
cdr3_aa: CASSEAVSGWLGRTDTQYF
cdr3_nt: TGTGCCAGCAGTGAAGCGGTTAGCGGATGGCTGGGGCGCACAGATACGCAGTATTTT

d_call: TRBD1
v_call: TRBV30
clone_size: -
j_call: TRBJ1-5
cdr3_aa: CAWDTGGGQPQHF
cdr3_nt: TGTGCCTGGGATACAGGGGGCGGGCAGCCCCAGCATTTT

d_call: TRBD1
v_call: TRBV19
clone_size: -
j_call: TRBJ2-1
cdr3_aa: CASSIRGLGSNEQFF
cdr3_nt: TGTGCCAGTAGTATAAGGGGGCTGGGGTCCAATGAGCAGTTCTTC

d_call: -
v_call: TRBV25-1
clone_size: -
j_call: TRBJ1-2
cdr3_aa: CASSAAGAGYGYTF
cdr3_nt: TGTGCCAGCAGTGCCGCAGGGGCAGGCTATGGCTACACCTTC

d_call: -
v_call: TRBV4-3
clone_size: -
j_call: TRBJ1-4
cdr3_aa: CASSQETREEKLFF
cdr3_nt: TGCGCCAGCAGCCAAGAGACTCGGGAAGAAAAACTGTTTTTT

d_call: -
v_call: TRBV27
clone_size: -
j_call: TRBJ2-3
cdr3_aa: CASSSPERDTQYF
cdr3_nt: TGTGCCAGCAGTTCCCCCGAGCGGGATACGCAGTATTTT

d_call: -
v_call: TRBV28
clone_size: -
j_call: TRBJ1-1
cdr3_aa: CASSLWQNTEAFF
cdr3_nt: TGTGCCAGCAGTTTATGGCAGAACACTGAAGCTTTCTTT

d_call: -
v_call: TRBV27
clone_size: -
j_call: TRBJ1-3
cdr3_aa: CASSLSRATGNTIYF
cdr3_nt: TGTGCCAGCAGTTTATCGAGGGCGACTGGAAACACCATATATTTT

d_call: -
v_call: TRBV7-6
clone_size: -
j_call: TRBJ2-5
cdr3_aa: CASSLGQIQETQYF
cdr3_nt: TGTGCCAGCAGCTTAGGGCAAATACAAGAGACCCAGTACTTC

d_call: TRBD2
v_call: TRBV4-3
clone_size: -
j_call: TRBJ2-1
cdr3_aa: CASSQVVSGRNNEQFF
cdr3_nt: TGCGCCAGCAGCCAAGTGGTTAGCGGGAGGAACAATGAGCAGTTCTTC

d_call: TRBD1
v_call: TRBV11-2
clone_size: -
j_call: TRBJ2-4
cdr3_aa: CASSSGQENIQYF
cdr3_nt: TGTGCCAGCAGCTCCGGACAGGAAAACATTCAGTACTTC

d_call: TRBD2
v_call: TRBV25-1
clone_size: -
j_call: TRBJ2-1
cdr3_aa: CASSRAGGPHEQFF
cdr3_nt: TGTGCCAGCAGTAGAGCGGGAGGGCCCCATGAGCAGTTCTTC

d_call: -
v_call: TRBV7-2
clone_size: -
j_call: TRBJ2-5
cdr3_aa: CASSKHGQETQYF
cdr3_nt: TGTGCCAGCAGCAAACACGGGCAAGAGACCCAGTACTTC

d_call: -
v_call: TRBV28
clone_size: once
j_call: TRBJ2-1
cdr3_aa: CASSSRDPGPYNEQFF
cdr3_nt: TGTGCCAGCAGTTCTAGGGACCCGGGGCCCTACAATGAGCAGTTCTTC

d_call: -
v_call: TRBV5-1
clone_size: once
j_call: TRBJ1-4
cdr3_aa: CASSLDKVNEKLFF
cdr3_nt: TGCGCCAGCAGCCTGGACAAAGTAAATGAAAAACTGTTTTTT

d_call: -
v_call: TRBV6-5
clone_size: -
j_call: TRBJ1-2
cdr3_aa: CASSTSNYGYTF
cdr3_nt: TGTGCCAGCAGTACATCGAACTATGGCTACACCTTC

d_call: -
v_call: TRBV9
clone_size: -
j_call: TRBJ1-4
cdr3_aa: CASSARTAINEKLFF
cdr3_nt: TGTGCCAGCAGCGCCCGGACGGCTATTAATGAAAAACTGTTTTTT